This TCR beta chain was sequenced for a study of cytomegalovirus exposure and HLA in healthy donors. Study-wide findings and caveats: A later analysis showed that HLA-associated TCR beta chains had undergone more clonal expansion than equally common others. In a later analysis, specific HLA alleles were associated with around 17,000 TCR beta sequences at a 0.05 false discovery rate. Indistinguishability led to the exclusion of some V segments, TRBV6-2 and TRBV6-3 included.

Germline CDR1 SGHKS, CDR2 YYEKEE (reference sequence). CDR3 length equals 13 residues. V gave up 4 bases and J gave up 5 bases, with 12 bases separating them. The PCR was carried out with 60 Vbeta primers and 13 Jbeta primers. Data came from immunoSEQ multiplex PCR; TCRdb stores just in-frame clones and leaves some out. This table holds about 120,000 clones, around 63% found once. This clone is a singleton in its sample. The target antigen is unknown. The gene calls are TRBV5-5 and TRBJ1-1, with D perhaps TRBD1 (5 bases). The sequenced material came from PBMCs. The TCR was taken from a man aged 35 to 55 in good health and CMV-seropositive. The CDR3 region is CASSPRQTTEAFF. Written as DNA, the CDR3 is TGTGCCAGCAGCCCCAGACAGACTACTGAAGCTTTCTTT.